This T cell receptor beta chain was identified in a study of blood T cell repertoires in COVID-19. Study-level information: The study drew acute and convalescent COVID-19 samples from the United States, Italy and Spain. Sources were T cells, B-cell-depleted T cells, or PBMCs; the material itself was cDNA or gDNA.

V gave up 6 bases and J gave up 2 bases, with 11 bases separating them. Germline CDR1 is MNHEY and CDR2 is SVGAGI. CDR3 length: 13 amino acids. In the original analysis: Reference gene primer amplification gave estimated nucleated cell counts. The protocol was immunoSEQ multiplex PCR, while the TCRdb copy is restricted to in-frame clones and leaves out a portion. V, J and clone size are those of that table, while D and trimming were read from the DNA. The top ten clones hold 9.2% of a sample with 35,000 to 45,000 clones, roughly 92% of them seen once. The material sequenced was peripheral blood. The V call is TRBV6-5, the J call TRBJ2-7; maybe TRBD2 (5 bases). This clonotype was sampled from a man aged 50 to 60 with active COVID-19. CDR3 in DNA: TGTGCCAGCAGACGCTCGGAGGCCTACGAGCAGTACTTC. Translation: CASRRSEAYEQYF.